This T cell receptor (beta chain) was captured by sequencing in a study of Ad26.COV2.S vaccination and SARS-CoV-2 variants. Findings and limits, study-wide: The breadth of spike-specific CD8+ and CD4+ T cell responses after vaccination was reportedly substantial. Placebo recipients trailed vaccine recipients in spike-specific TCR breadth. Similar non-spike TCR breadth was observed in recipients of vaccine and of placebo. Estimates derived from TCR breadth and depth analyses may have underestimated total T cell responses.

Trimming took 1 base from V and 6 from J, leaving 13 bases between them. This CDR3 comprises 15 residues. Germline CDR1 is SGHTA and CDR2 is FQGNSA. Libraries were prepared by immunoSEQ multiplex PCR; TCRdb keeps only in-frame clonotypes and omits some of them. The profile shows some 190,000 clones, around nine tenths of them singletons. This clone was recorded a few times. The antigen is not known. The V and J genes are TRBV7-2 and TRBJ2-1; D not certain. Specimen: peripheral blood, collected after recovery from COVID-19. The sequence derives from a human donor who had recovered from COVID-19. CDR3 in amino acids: CASSLVFGRFNEQFF. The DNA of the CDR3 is TGTGCCAGCAGCTTAGTATTCGGGCGCTTCAATGAGCAGTTCTTC.